Here is one TCR beta chain with its context. V lost 0 bases, J lost 2 bases, and 6 bases stayed unmatched. The germline gives CDR1 SGHRS, CDR2 YFSETQ. CDR3 size: 16 residues. This entry belongs to a study of glioma-infiltrating T cells after dendritic cell vaccination. Described time point: after dendritic cell vaccination, including at tumor progression/relapse. PBMC were collected before vaccination, two weeks after the third vaccination, and at progression. The primer mix had 60 V beta and 13 J beta primers. TCRdb's table, derived via immunoSEQ multiplex PCR, lists solely in-frame clones and lacks some. The data hold about 87,000 clones, with roughly 80% observed a single time.

The sample in question was blood, obtained after dendritic cell vaccination. The V gene is TRBV5-1, the J gene TRBJ2-3; 7 nucleotides match TRBD1. The clonotype was recovered from a human donor with glioblastoma. CDR3 bases: TGCGCCAGCAGCTTGGACGGCAGGGGGACCACAGATACGCAGTATTTT. It specifies CASSLDGRGTTDTQYF. Supplemented by reference TRBV5-1 and TRBJ2-3, the full variable domain reads KAGVTQTPRYLIKTRGQQVTLSCSPISGHRSVSWYQQTPGQGLQFLFEYFSETQRNKGNFPGRFSGRQFSNSRSEMNVSTLELGDSALYLCASSLDGRGTTDTQYFGPGTRLTVL.